The rows below give T cell receptor beta chains drawn from one sample of a study of CXCR3 chemokines and chemotherapy response in bladder cancer. TCRdb re-called the PCR reads through MiXCR, storing one row per CDR3 protein. The sample comprises 3,400 or so distinct CDR3 sequences, 25% to 30% of which are singletons, and roughly an eighth rests with the top ten. The sample here was taken from a patient whose treatment included neoadjuvant chemotherapy. The receptors here all came from a human donor with bladder cancer that did not respond to neoadjuvant chemotherapy. CDR3s include the opening cysteine and the closing phenylalanine or tryptophan. D genes are given only for firm matches. Not every row has a clone size; where given, it reads once, few, many or a size class.

clone size,J gene,V gene,D gene,CDR3 DNA,CDR3 protein
-,TRBJ2-7,TRBV6-6,TRBD2,TGTGCCAGCAGTTACCCGACCGCGGGGGGGGCCGGGGAGCAGTACTTC,CASSYPTAGGAGEQYF
many,TRBJ2-3,TRBV4-1,-,TGCGCCAGCAGCGTGGACCGGGGGACAGATACGCAGTATTTT,CASSVDRGTDTQYF
many,TRBJ2-5,TRBV11-2,-,TGTGCCAGCAGCTTAGAGGCGGGGGCGGGCCAAGAGACCCAGTACTTC,CASSLEAGAGQETQYF
once,TRBJ2-3,TRBV6-6,TRBD2,TGTGCCAGCAGCAACCCTAGCGGGGCTTATACGCAGTATTTT,CASSNPSGAYTQYF
medium-sized,TRBJ2-5,TRBV6-6,TRBD2,TGTGCCAGCAGTTACGGGGGGGGGGAGACCCAGTACTTC,CASSYGGGETQYF
many,TRBJ2-3,TRBV7-9,-,TGTGCCAGCAGCTTACTCGCAGTCGTTCTGGGCACAGATACGCAGTATTTT,CASSLLAVVLGTDTQYF
many,TRBJ1-2,TRBV20-1,-,TGCAGTGCTAGAGAAGGAGGGGCTGGAAACTATGGCTACACCTTC,CSAREGGAGNYGYTF
medium-sized,TRBJ1-5,TRBV19,-,TGTGCCAGTAGCACGGAAGGACGCTTACAGACCAATCAGCCCCAGCATTTT,CASSTEGRLQTNQPQHF
-,TRBJ1-2,TRBV6-2/TRBV6-3,TRBD1,TGTGCCAGCAGCCCCGCTCGGACAGGGAAGGACTATGGCTACACCTTC,CASSPARTGKDYGYTF
medium-sized,TRBJ1-5,TRBV6-2/TRBV6-3,-,TGTGCCAGCAGCCACGGGACGAAGAAGCAGCCCCAGCATTTT,CASSHGTKKQPQHF
medium-sized,TRBJ2-5,TRBV6-2/TRBV6-3,TRBD2,TGTGCCACCCGGGGACTAACCCAAGAGACCCAGTACTTC,CATRGLTQETQYF
medium-sized,TRBJ2-7,TRBV19,-,TGTGCCAGTAGTCCGCCTTGGGGGTCTGTCGCCTACGAGCAGTACTTC,CASSPPWGSVAYEQYF
many,TRBJ1-3,TRBV6-5,-,TGTGCCAGCGCCAGACAGGATTCTTCGGGAAACACCATATATTTT,CASARQDSSGNTIYF
medium-sized,TRBJ2-7,TRBV19,-,TGTGCCAGTAGTCCAATCGGACCCTACGAGCAGTACTTC,CASSPIGPYEQYF
many,TRBJ1-2,TRBV27,-,TGTGCCAGCAGTTCACAGGGAAACTATGGCTACACCTTC,CASSSQGNYGYTF
many,TRBJ2-3,TRBV20-1,TRBD2,TGCAGTGCTAGAGAGAGGATAGCGGGGACAGATACGCAGTATTTT,CSARERIAGTDTQYF
-,TRBJ1-5,TRBV2,TRBD1,TGTGCCAGCAGGCCTATGGGCGGACAGGGGGCGGATCAGCCCCAGCATTTT,CASRPMGGQGADQPQHF
-,TRBJ2-3,TRBV6-2/TRBV6-3,TRBD1,TGTGCCAGCAGTAGGGGGGACAGGGGGTCCGATACGCAGTATTTT,CASSRGDRGSDTQYF
many,TRBJ2-3,TRBV4-1,-,TGCGCCAGCAGCCAAGGGGCGAGACGGAGCACAGATACGCAGTATTTT,CASSQGARRSTDTQYF
many,TRBJ2-1,TRBV4-1,-,TGCGCCAGCAGCCAAAGCCGACTCGAGTCCAATGAGCAGTTCTTC,CASSQSRLESNEQFF
-,TRBJ1-1,TRBV6-5,-,TGTGCCAGCAGCCTTTCTGGACTAGCGGGGGCGAGGACTGAAGCTTTCTTT,CASSLSGLAGARTEAFF
many,TRBJ2-1,TRBV2,-,TGTGCCAGCAGTGATGGTAGCGGTCCTGAGCAGTTCTTC,CASSDGSGPEQFF
many,TRBJ1-3,TRBV7-9,TRBD1,TGTGCCAGCAGCTATGGACAGGCGGGAAACACCATATATTTT,CASSYGQAGNTIYF
medium-sized,TRBJ1-4,TRBV7-2,TRBD1,TGTGCCAGCAGCTTAGGATGGGGACAGGTTAATAATGAAAAACTGTTTTTT,CASSLGWGQVNNEKLFF
medium-sized,TRBJ2-1,TRBV6-5,-,TGTGCCAGCAGTCCTCTAGGGACCAAATACAATGAGCAGTTCTTC,CASSPLGTKYNEQFF
many,TRBJ2-5,TRBV20-1,-,TGCAGTGCTAGAGATCTGAGAGAGACCCAGTACTTC,CSARDLRETQYF
-,TRBJ2-3,TRBV6-6,TRBD2,TGTGCCAGCAGCCAGACTAGCGGGGGGGATACGCAGTATTTT,CASSQTSGGDTQYF
medium-sized,TRBJ2-1,TRBV19,-,TGTGCCAGTAGTCGACATGGCCCCAATGAGCAGTTCTTC,CASSRHGPNEQFF
large,TRBJ1-6,TRBV6-2/TRBV6-3,-,TGTGCCAGCAGTTACGGACACGGGAAATTTTCACCCCTCCACTTT,CASSYGHGKFSPLHF
large,TRBJ2-7,TRBV6-6,TRBD1,TGTGCCAGCAGTCCCTCTAACTCCCGGACAGGGACCTACGAGCAGTACTTC,CASSPSNSRTGTYEQYF
-,TRBJ1-2,TRBV7-2,TRBD1,TGTGCCAGCAGCTTAATCGGGACAGGGAAGGGCTACACCTTC,CASSLIGTGKGYTF
many,TRBJ1-5,TRBV20-1,TRBD1,TGCAGTGCTAGGACAGGGGGAGTTCAGCCCCAGCATTTT,CSARTGGVQPQHF